The text below deals with one T cell receptor beta chain. The antigen remains unidentified. The data belong to a study of post-analysis software for immune sequencing data. Turning to the study itself: Patients with relapsing-remitting, secondary progressive and progressive-relapsing multiple sclerosis courses were all represented. Study-wide results and limits: Elevated frequency relative to controls characterized 4 or 5 TRBV segments in patients, TRBV5-6, TRBV5-1 and TRBV20-1 among them. Multiple sclerosis patients showed significantly lower normalized Chao1 diversity than controls did. Strong co-clustering by F measure linked samples that shared a preparation batch.

TCR beta libraries were prepared from cDNA with unique molecular identifiers. In TCRdb, the PCR reads were re-called with MiXCR into one record per CDR3 protein. Of about 810,000 distinct CDR3 sequences listed, around 50% are singletons. V lost 1 base and J 5 bases, leaving 11 bases between the germline ends. Germline V gives CDR1 SQVTM, CDR2 ANQGSEA. The CDR3 is made up of 13 amino acids. The TCR was taken from a girl under 18 with multiple sclerosis. The rearrangement uses TRBV29-1 and TRBJ1-2; D is unresolved. Sequenced input: blood. The CDR3 reads CSVEVARLYGYTF. The CDR3 region has the DNA TGCAGCGTTGAAGTGGCAAGACTTTATGGCTACACCTTC.